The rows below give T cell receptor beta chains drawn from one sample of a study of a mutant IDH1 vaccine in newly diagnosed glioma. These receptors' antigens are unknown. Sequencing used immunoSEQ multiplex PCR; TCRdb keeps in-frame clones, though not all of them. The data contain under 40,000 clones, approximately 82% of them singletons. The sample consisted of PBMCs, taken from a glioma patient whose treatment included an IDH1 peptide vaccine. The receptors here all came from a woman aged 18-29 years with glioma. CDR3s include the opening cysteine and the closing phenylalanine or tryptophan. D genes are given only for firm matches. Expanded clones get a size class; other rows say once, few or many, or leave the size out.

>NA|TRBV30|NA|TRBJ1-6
TGTGCCTGGAGGGCCCAGGGAAATTCACCCCTCCACTTT
CAWRAQGNSPLHF
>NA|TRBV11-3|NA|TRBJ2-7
TGTGCCAGCAGGCAACAGGGAGAAAACGAGCAGTACTTC
CASRQQGENEQYF
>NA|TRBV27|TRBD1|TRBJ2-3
TGTGCCAGCAGTTTAACCCCTACGACAGGGTGGTCCACAGATACGCAGTATTTT
CASSLTPTTGWSTDTQYF
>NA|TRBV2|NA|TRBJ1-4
TGTGCCAGCAGTGACTTCAGCAGTGAAAAACTGTTTTTT
CASSDFSSEKLFF
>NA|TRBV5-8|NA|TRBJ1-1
TGTGCCAGCAGCTTGGGGGACTATCTTGAAGCTTTCTTT
CASSLGDYLEAFF
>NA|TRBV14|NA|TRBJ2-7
TGTGCCAGCAGCCCGCCCGAGGGAACAGGGTACTACGAGCAGTACTTC
CASSPPEGTGYYEQYF
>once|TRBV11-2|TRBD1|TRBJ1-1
TGTGCCAGCAGCTTAGAGGGGACAGGGTTCGCTTTCTTT
CASSLEGTGFAFF
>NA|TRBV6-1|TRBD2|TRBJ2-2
TGTGCCAGCAGTGTTCTAGCGGGAGGGACCGGGGAGCTGTTTTTT
CASSVLAGGTGELFF
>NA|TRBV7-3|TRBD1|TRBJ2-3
TGTGCCAGCAGCTCGCCCACGGGACAGGGGGGCACAGATACGCAGTATTTT
CASSSPTGQGGTDTQYF
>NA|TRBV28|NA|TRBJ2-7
TGTGCCAGCAGTTTCGATAAGTACGAGCAGTACTTC
CASSFDKYEQYF
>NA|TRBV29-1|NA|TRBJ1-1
TGCAGCGGCGAAAGAGGGAACACTGAAGCTTTCTTT
CSGERGNTEAFF
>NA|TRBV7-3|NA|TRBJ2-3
TGTGCCAGCAGCCCTCAAGTTGGTTTGGCCGCTTCCACGCAGTATTTT
CASSPQVGLAASTQYF
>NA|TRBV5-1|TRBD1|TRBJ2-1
TGCGCCAGCACCGGGACAGGGGGCGGTGAGCAGTTCTTC
CASTGTGGGEQFF
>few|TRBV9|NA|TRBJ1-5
TGTGCCAGCAGCGTCGGGGAACGGGGCAATCAGCCCCAGCATTTT
CASSVGERGNQPQHF
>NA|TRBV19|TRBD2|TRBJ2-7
TGTGCCAGTAGTATAGGTCTAGCGGGAGGCGAGCAGTACTTC
CASSIGLAGGEQYF
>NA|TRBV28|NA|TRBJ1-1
TGTGCCAGCAGACCCCCCGGGGGAGGTGTGAACACTGAAGCTTTCTTT
CASRPPGGGVNTEAFF
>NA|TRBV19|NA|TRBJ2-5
TGTGCCAGTAGCCCAACAAGCGCCGAGACCCAGTACTTC
CASSPTSAETQYF
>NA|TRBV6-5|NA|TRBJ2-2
TGTGCCAGCAGTTACTCCTCGGGCGGGGAGCTGTTTTTT
CASSYSSGGELFF
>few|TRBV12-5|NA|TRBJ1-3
TGTGCTAGTGGTGTCGGGGGGACCGTCGGAAACACCATATATTTT
CASGVGGTVGNTIYF
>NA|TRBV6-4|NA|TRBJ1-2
TGTGCCAGCAGTGCTCACGAGGACAGCTATGGCTACACCTTC
CASSAHEDSYGYTF